A single sample is the source of the 13 T cell receptor beta chains below, sequenced in a study of CD4 T cells in relation to SARS-CoV-2 and coronaviruses. The unexposed donors gave CD4+ T cells in about 2010-2018, prior to COVID-19. After roughly ten days of culture, CD4+ T cells were isolated. The protocol was immunoSEQ multiplex PCR, while the TCRdb copy is restricted to in-frame clones and leaves out a portion. The sample contains tens of thousands of clones, more than 60% of which appear only once. The antigens these receptors bind are not known. The sample taken for sequencing was CD4+ T cells from PBMCs, cultured in vitro. The receptors here all came from a human donor in good health.

The V call is TRBV25-1, the J call TRBJ2-5; no clear D gene. Trimming removed 1 base from V and 2 bases from J, with 8 bases in between. This CDR3 contains 14 residues. The V gene's germline CDR1 is MGHDK and CDR2 SYGVNS. The CDR3 loop reads CASSEFGRQETQYF. CDR3 sequence (DNA): TGTGCCAGCAGTGAATTCGGCAGACAAGAGACCCAGTACTTC. Filled out from reference TRBV25-1 and TRBJ2-5, the complete variable domain reads EADIYQTPRYLVIGTGKKITLECSQTMGHDKMYWYQQDPGMELHLIHYSYGVNSTEKGDLSSESTVSRIRTEHFPLTLESARPSHTSQYLCASSEFGRQETQYFGPGTRLLVL.

The J gene is TRBJ1-4, the V gene TRBV30, with 8 bases aligning to TRBD1. CDR3 length: 15 residues. The junction had 8 bases not matched to a gene; V was cut back by 0 bases and J by 8 bases. Germline loops: CDR1 GTSNPN, CDR2 SVGIG (reference sequence). The CDR3, as DNA: TGTGCCTGGAGTGTATTTGGGACAGGAGTAGAAAAACTGTTTTTT. Protein: CAWSVFGTGVEKLFF. Based on the CDR3 plus reference TRBV30 and TRBJ1-4, the full variable domain is SQTIHQWPATLVQPVGSPLSLECTVEGTSNPNLYWYRQAAGRGLQLLFYSVGIGQISSEVPQNLSASRPQDRQFILSSKKLLLSDSGFYLCAWSVFGTGVEKLFFGSGTQLSVL.

V is TRBV6-5 and J is TRBJ2-2, with a weak D call TRBD2 (6 bases). The CDR3 has 13 residues. Between the trimmed V and J ends, which lost 7 bases and 3 bases, there was a span of 9 bases. CDR1 and CDR2 (germline): MNHEY, SVGAGI. The CDR3: CASMGGYTGELFF. The CDR3, as DNA: TGTGCCAGCATGGGAGGATACACCGGGGAGCTGTTTTTT.

This chain connects TRBV15 to TRBJ1-2, with no clear D. Germline-derived CDR1 and CDR2 are LNHNV and YYDKDF (reference sequence). The V gene lost 0 bases and the J gene lost 3 bases, with 17 bases spanning the gap. The CDR3 has 17 residues. CDR3 amino acids: CATSRDLISVDYYGYTF. The CDR3, as DNA: TGTGCCACCAGCAGAGATCTTATATCGGTGGACTACTATGGCTACACCTTC.

CDR3 region: CASSLTSGRWGEQYF. The CDR3 DNA reads as TGTGCCAGCAGTTTAACTAGCGGGAGGTGGGGCGAGCAGTACTTC. This chain connects TRBV27 to TRBJ2-7; 12 nucleotides agree with TRBD2. Germline CDR1 MNHEY, CDR2 SMNVEV (reference sequence). With 2 bases clipped from V and 6 bases from J, the junction kept 5 bases outside the gene matches. The CDR3 is made up of 15 amino acids.

The J gene is TRBJ2-3, the V gene TRBV4-1, with D possibly being TRBD2 (5 bases). Trimming shortened V by 3 bases and J by 0 bases, and 10 bases separated the two germline ends. Germline CDR1 is MGHRA and CDR2 is YSYEKL. The CDR3 has 15 amino acids. The CDR3 DNA reads TGCGCCAGCAGCCACTCGGGATTTAGCACAGATACGCAGTATTTT. It encodes CASSHSGFSTDTQYF.

The chain couples TRBV5-1 to TRBJ1-5, with a tentative D call TRBD1 (6 bases). The V gene lost 4 bases and the J gene lost 5 bases, with 13 bases spanning the gap. The CDR3 is 14 residues long. Germline CDR1 is SGHRS and CDR2 is YFSETQ. The CDR3 DNA reads as TGCGCCAGCAGCCACCTAGGGGGTGATCAGCCCCAGCATTTT. Amino acids: CASSHLGGDQPQHF.

The chain couples TRBV2 to TRBJ2-5, with TRBD1 identical over 9 bases. With 7 bases clipped from V and 5 bases from J, the junction kept 5 bases outside the gene matches. Germline V gene sequence: CDR1 SNHLY, CDR2 FYNNEI. The CDR3 is made up of 13 amino acids. CDR3 coding DNA: TGTGCCAGCAAACAGGGGGCTTGGGAGACCCAGTACTTC. It yields the protein CASKQGAWETQYF.

This chain uses TRBV10-3 with TRBJ2-7; 8 positions agree with TRBD2. The V gene's germline CDR1 is ENHRY and CDR2 SYGVKD. CDR3 length: 13 residues. The trim removed 7 bases at V and 2 bases at J, leaving 4 bases unmatched. The CDR3 here is CAIKRGTTYEQYF. CDR3 coding DNA: TGTGCCATCAAGCGGGGGACTACCTACGAGCAGTACTTC.

The chain links TRBV5-1 to TRBJ2-6, with D unresolved. Germline CDR1 reads SGHRS; CDR2 reads YFSETQ. The CDR3 is 13 residues long. The V end lost 5 bases, the J end lost 6 bases, and 9 bases lay between the germline ends. The chain's CDR3 is CASRASKANVLTF. In nucleotides, the CDR3 is TGCGCCAGCAGGGCTAGTAAGGCCAACGTCCTGACTTTC.

V usage is TRBV9 and J usage is TRBJ2-5; perhaps TRBD1 as D (5 bases). Germline V gene lookup returns CDR1 SGDLS and CDR2 YYNGEE. The CDR3 spans 15 residues. Trimming shortened V by 3 bases and J by 2 bases, and 14 bases separated the two germline ends. Here the CDR3 reads CASSAGRTQQETQYF. CDR3 DNA sequence: TGTGCCAGCAGCGCAGGTCGGACACAACAAGAGACCCAGTACTTC.

The chain joins TRBV12-3 or TRBV12-4 to TRBJ1-3; TRBD1 agrees at 10 bases. Unmatched junction bases numbered 3, after V lost 11 bases and J lost 2 bases. CDR3 size: 13 residues. The DNA for the CDR3 is TGTGCCTTGGGGACAGGGGCTGGAAACACCATATATTTT. It encodes CALGTGAGNTIYF.

V and J are TRBV19 and TRBJ1-5, with D unresolved. The V gene lost 9 bases and the J gene lost 9 bases, with 18 bases spanning the gap. The CDR3 spans 13 residues. Looked up from germline, CDR1 is LNHDA and CDR2 is SQIVND (reference sequence). The CDR3 nucleotides are TGTGCCAGCGATCCCCCGGGCGTGGGGCCCCAGCATTTT. This translates into CASDPPGVGPQHF.